The sequence of this T cell receptor (beta chain) was determined in a study of blood T cell repertoires in COVID-19. Study summary: Acute-phase and convalescent COVID-19 samples originated in the United States, Italy and Spain.

Methods used by the authors: Reference gene primer amplification in the assay estimated nucleated cell counts. TCRdb's table, derived via immunoSEQ multiplex PCR, lists solely in-frame clones and lacks some. V and J calls and clone size are those listed in that table; D and trimming were worked out from the DNA. The sample holds 89,000 or so clones, 85% seen once. The sequenced sample consisted of peripheral blood. The TCR was taken from a man older than 75 with acute or convalescent COVID-19.

CDR3 amino acids: CASSSAGTSKGPFAKNIQYF. CDR3 DNA: TGTGCCAGCAGCTCGGCCGGGACTAGTAAAGGCCCCTTTGCCAAAAACATTCAGTACTTC. The J gene is TRBJ2-4, the V gene TRBV5-4, with 8 bases lining up with TRBD2. This CDR3 has 20 residues. The V gene end was trimmed by 3 bases and the J gene end by 1 base; junction bases not matched to a gene: 18. CDR1 is SGHNT, CDR2 YYREEE, per germline (reference sequence).